The TCR beta chain under discussion was sequenced for a study of blood T cell repertoires in COVID-19. Overall study: Samples of COVID-19 (acute and convalescent) were obtained from the United States, Italy and Spain. Nucleic acid was either cDNA or gDNA, and it came from T cells, B-cell-depleted T cells, or PBMCs.

CDR1 and CDR2 (germline): SQVTM, ANQGSEA. The CDR3 is made up of 13 amino acids. Trimming cost V 5 bases and J 2 bases, with 12 bases left between them. Authors' data handling: By means of reference gene primer amplification, nucleated cell counts were estimated. Only in-frame clones appear in the TCRdb table, and some are missing; sequencing was by immunoSEQ multiplex PCR. The DNA gave D and trimming, while V, J and clone size come from that table. The sample has under 75,000 clones; 60% to 85% are singletons. The sample consisted of peripheral blood. J is TRBJ2-5 and V is TRBV29-1, with D tentatively TRBD1 (6 bases). The clonotype comes from a woman aged 80 or over with acute or convalescent COVID-19. CDR3 residues: CSVLGAGQETQYF. As DNA, the CDR3 is TGCAGCGTTCTGGGGGCAGGACAAGAGACCCAGTACTTC.